The source of this TCR beta chain is a study of blood T cell repertoires in COVID-19. At the level of the study: The origin of the acute and convalescent COVID-19 samples was the United States, Italy and Spain.

In the original processing: Reference gene primer amplification yielded estimated nucleated cell counts. Data came from immunoSEQ multiplex PCR; TCRdb stores just in-frame clones and leaves some out. From that table come the V and J calls and clone size; the DNA was used to work out D and trimming. The sample shows 260,000 or so clones, 85% of them seen only once. The cohort comprised adults aged about 18 to 100 years residing in under 25 US areas. Donors in Cohort 3 who had recovered were those with two negative PCRs, healthcare professional clearance, or resolution of their symptoms. This CDR3 region has 19 residues. Per germline, CDR1 SGDLS and CDR2 YYNGEE. The V and J ends lost 4 bases and 0 bases, in that order; junction bases with no gene match: 13.

V is TRBV9 and J is TRBJ2-3; 11 nucleotides agree with TRBD1. The sequencing sample was made of PBMCs or T cells enriched from blood (not recorded which). This receptor was identified in a woman aged 45 to 65 who had recovered from COVID-19. The CDR3 loop reads CASSLRGTGGLTSTDTQYF. The CDR3, as DNA: TGTGCCAGCAGCCTGCGTGGGACAGGGGGACTTACTAGCACAGATACGCAGTATTTT. The variable domain in full, with the rest retrieved from reference TRBV9 and TRBJ2-3, is DSGVTQTPKHLITATGQRVTLRCSPRSGDLSVYWYQQSLDQGLQFLIQYYNGEERAKGNILERFSAQQFPDLHSELNLSSLELGDSALYFCASSLRGTGGLTSTDTQYFGPGTRLTVL.